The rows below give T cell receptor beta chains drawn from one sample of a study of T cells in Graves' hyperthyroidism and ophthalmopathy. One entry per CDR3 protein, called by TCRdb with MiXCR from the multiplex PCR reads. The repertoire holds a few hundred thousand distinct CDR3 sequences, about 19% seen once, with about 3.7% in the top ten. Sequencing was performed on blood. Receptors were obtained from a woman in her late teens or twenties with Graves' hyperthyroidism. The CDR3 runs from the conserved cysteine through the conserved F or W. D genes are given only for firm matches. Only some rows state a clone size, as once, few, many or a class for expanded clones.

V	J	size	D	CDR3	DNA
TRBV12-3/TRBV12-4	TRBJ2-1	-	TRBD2	CASRLAGASNEQFF	TGTGCCAGCCGACTAGCGGGGGCATCTAATGAGCAGTTCTTC
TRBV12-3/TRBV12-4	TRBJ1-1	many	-	CASSLAAVNTEAFF	TGTGCCAGCAGTTTAGCAGCGGTTAACACTGAAGCTTTCTTT
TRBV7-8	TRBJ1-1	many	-	CASSLWGGGGKAFF	TGTGCCAGCAGCTTATGGGGGGGAGGGGGTAAAGCTTTCTTT
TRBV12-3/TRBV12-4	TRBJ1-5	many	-	CASSLWGASNQPQHF	TGTGCCAGCAGTTTATGGGGTGCTAGCAATCAGCCCCAGCATTTT
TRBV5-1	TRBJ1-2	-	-	CASSQETGLYGYTF	TGCGCCAGCAGCCAGGAGACAGGACTCTATGGCTACACCTTC
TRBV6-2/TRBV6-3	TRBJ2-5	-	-	CASSSILYQETQYF	TGTGCCAGCAGTTCGATCCTGTACCAAGAGACCCAGTACTTC
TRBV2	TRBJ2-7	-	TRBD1	CASSEGQPDEQYF	TGTGCCAGCAGTGAGGGACAGCCTGACGAGCAGTACTTC
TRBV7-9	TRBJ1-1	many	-	CASSLLLGGGTEAFF	TGTGCCAGCAGCCTTCTGTTGGGCGGGGGCACTGAAGCTTTCTTT
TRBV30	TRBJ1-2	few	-	CAWSGADYGYTF	TGTGCCTGGAGTGGGGCAGACTATGGCTACACCTTC
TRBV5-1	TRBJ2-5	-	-	CASSPGAHGETQYF	TGCGCCAGCAGCCCTGGGGCCCATGGAGAGACCCAGTACTTC
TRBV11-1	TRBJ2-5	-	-	CASSLRIFVRTGETQYF	TGTGCCAGCAGCTTAAGGATCTTCGTCCGCACGGGGGAGACCCAGTACTTC
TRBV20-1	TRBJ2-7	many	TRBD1	CSATGQGTSYEQYF	TGCAGTGCAACCGGACAGGGAACCTCCTACGAGCAGTACTTC
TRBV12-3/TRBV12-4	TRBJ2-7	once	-	CASSLRVRATPGYEQYF	TGTGCCAGCAGTTTACGGGTTAGGGCGACCCCGGGGTACGAGCAGTACTTC
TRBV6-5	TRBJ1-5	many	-	CASSLQPAPNQPQHF	TGTGCCAGCAGTCTCCAGCCCGCTCCCAATCAGCCCCAGCATTTT
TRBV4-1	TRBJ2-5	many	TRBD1	CASSQGDRDGETQYF	TGCGCCAGCAGCCAGGGGGACAGGGATGGCGAGACCCAGTACTTC
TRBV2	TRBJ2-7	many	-	CASSATGLRSYEQYF	TGTGCCAGCAGTGCTACAGGGTTGCGCTCCTACGAGCAGTACTTC
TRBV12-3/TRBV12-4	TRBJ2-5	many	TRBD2	CASSSGLVLETQYF	TGTGCCAGCAGTTCGGGACTAGTGTTGGAGACCCAGTACTTC
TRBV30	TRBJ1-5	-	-	CAWSLGDGMRYQPQHF	TGTGCCTGGAGCCTCGGGGACGGCATGAGGTATCAGCCCCAGCATTTT
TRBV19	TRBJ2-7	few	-	CASSPRGSLRGEQYF	TGTGCCAGTAGTCCCAGGGGCTCTTTGAGGGGCGAGCAGTACTTC
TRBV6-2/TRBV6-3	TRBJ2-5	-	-	CASSYSSLSQYF	TGTGCCAGCAGTTACTCTAGCCTTTCCCAGTACTTC